This TCR beta chain stems from a study of shared T cell receptors in the human thymus. Clones were read by immunoSEQ multiplex PCR, and TCRdb kept only the in-frame ones, dropping some. The sample contains roughly 500,000 clones, roughly 74% of which appear only once. This CDR3 region has 16 residues. V was shortened by 0 bases and J by 6 bases, with 16 bases between the two germline ends. CDR1 and CDR2 from the germline V gene are SGDLS and YYNGEE. This sample was shared with a second study, whose subject was human thymus T cells. Per that paper: Corrective heart surgery yielded resections, and these provided the thymus tissue.

The chain employs TRBV9 and TRBJ2-1, with D possibly matching TRBD2 (7 bases). Specimen: thymocytes. This sequence originates from a boy younger than two with a congenital heart defect. CDR3 loop: CASSVGPKGGGNEQFF. CDR3 nucleotides: TGTGCCAGCAGCGTAGGTCCCAAGGGGGGGGGCAATGAGCAGTTCTTC.